The 32 T cell receptor beta chains given below trace back to one sample, sequenced in a study of blood T cells in healthy people across ages. A second PCR of about 7 to 11 cycles used a sample-barcoded 5' primer and a J-beta primer mix. TCRdb re-derived calls from the 5' RACE reads in MiXCR, one entry per CDR3 protein. Of about 800,000 distinct CDR3 sequences listed, 25% were seen once; the top ten hold around 3.6%. In addition, the sample was reused for a study of T cells of mothers and their children.

The specimen sequenced was blood. These receptor sequences come from a boy aged 5 to 17 in good health.

The genes are TRBV12-3 or TRBV12-4 and TRBJ2-5; no reliable D call. Trimming took 6 bases from V and 3 from J, leaving 8 bases between them. The CDR3 extends over 12 amino acids. The CDR3 loop is CASSLDKETQYF. The CDR3 DNA reads TGTGCCAGCAGCCTGGATAAAGAGACCCAGTACTTC.

The V call is TRBV29-1, the J call TRBJ2-3, with TRBD1 as a possible D gene (5 bases). The V end was cut by 2 bases, the J end by 0 bases, with 9 bases between. This CDR3 spans 14 amino acids. Germline CDR1 reads SQVTM; CDR2 reads ANQGSEA. CDR3 sequence (DNA): TGCAGCGTTGAAATATACAGGAGCACAGATACGCAGTATTTT. Amino acid sequence: CSVEIYRSTDTQYF.

The table lists this clonotype with a few counts. The chain has TRBV28 and TRBJ1-4; 8 bases are shared with TRBD1. The ends lost 5 bases at V and 8 bases at J; junction bases unmatched: 7. Germline CDR1 reads MDHEN; CDR2 reads SYDVKM. The CDR3 runs 14 residues. The CDR3 DNA is TGTGCCAGCAGTAGCCTGACAGGGGTCGAAAAACTGTTTTTT. It specifies CASSSLTGVEKLFF.

This clonotype turned up a few times. The V call is TRBV21-1, the J call TRBJ2-1; whether TRBD2, the table's D call, matches the DNA was not checked. TRBV21-1 is a known pseudogene. This CDR3 is 20 amino acids long. The CDR3 DNA reads as TGTGCCAGCAGCAAAGTTGGGTCGCTAGACCCGATGAGGTCCTACAATGAGCAGTTCTTC. This translates into CASSKVGSLDPMRSYNEQFF.

This clonotype was recorded a few times. This chain connects TRBV7-2 to TRBJ1-6, with D hard to call. Germline CDR1 is SGHTA and CDR2 is FQGNSA. Trimming shortened V by 2 bases and J by 9 bases, and 8 bases separated the two germline ends. This CDR3 contains 13 residues. Written as DNA, the CDR3 is TGTGCCAGCAGCTTAACCCACAGTTCACCCCTCCACTTT. Its protein product is CASSLTHSSPLHF.

This clonotype was counted only a few times. V gene TRBV7-2 combines with J gene TRBJ2-7; 8 bases fit TRBD1. The CDR3 extends over 15 amino acids. Trimming cost V 5 bases and J 1 base; bases outside gene matches: 7. Germline CDR1 reads SGHTA; CDR2 reads FQGNSA. The CDR3 sequence is CASSTRTGTSYEQYF. The CDR3 DNA is TGTGCCAGCAGCACCAGGACAGGGACTTCCTACGAGCAGTACTTC.

This clonotype was picked up a small number of times. The rearrangement joins TRBV7-8 to TRBJ2-5; 9 bases fit TRBD1. The DNA end is more similar to TRBJ2-7, so the J call may be wrong. Germline CDR1 SGHVS, CDR2 FQNEAQ. The CDR3 has 15 residues. CDR3 in DNA: TGTGCCAGCAGCAGAGCCGGGACAGGGTACTACGAGCAGTACTTC. Translating it yields CASSRAGTGYYEQYF.

The chain uses TRBV7-2 and TRBJ2-7; the D is unclear. Germline CDR1 SGHTA, CDR2 FQGNSA. This CDR3 has 13 residues. Trimming shortened V by 3 bases and J by 3 bases, and 9 bases separated the two germline ends. CDR3: CASSFEVLYEQYF. CDR3 DNA sequence: TGTGCCAGCAGCTTTGAGGTTCTCTACGAGCAGTACTTC.

V is TRBV29-1 and J is TRBJ1-2; TRBD1 agrees at 7 bases. The CDR3 extends over 15 amino acids. Germline V gene data show CDR1 as SQVTM and CDR2 as ANQGSEA. V trimming: 7 bases; J trimming: 0 bases; junction bases outside the gene matches: 11. The CDR3 region is CSADIQGPTNYGYTF. DNA of the CDR3: TGCAGCGCCGATATACAGGGGCCCACTAACTATGGCTACACCTTC. Based on the CDR3 plus reference TRBV29-1 and TRBJ1-2, the full variable domain is SAVISQKPSRDICQRGTSLTIQCQVDSQVTMMFWYRQQPGQSLTLIATANQGSEATYESGFVIDKFPISRPNLTFSTLTVSNMSPEDSSIYLCSADIQGPTNYGYTFGSGTRLTVV.

The chain joins TRBV20-1 to TRBJ2-7; 12 bases are a match to TRBD1. The V and J ends lost 3 bases and 2 bases, in that order; junction bases with no gene match: 5. This CDR3 region has 15 residues. Looked up from germline, CDR1 is DFQATT and CDR2 is SNEGSKA (reference sequence). CDR3 region: CSARGGTGGPYEQYF. The CDR3 nucleotides read TGCAGTGCTAGGGGGGGGACAGGGGGCCCCTACGAGCAGTACTTC.

This sequence joins TRBV6-4 and TRBJ2-3; 10 nucleotides align to TRBD2. The CDR3 loop spans 14 amino acids. Germline V gene data show CDR1 as MRHNA and CDR2 as SNTAGT. V was clipped by 11 bases and J by 6 bases; unmatched bases: 11. The CDR3 nucleotides read TGTGCCGGCAAGAAGGCTAGCGGGAGTGATACGCAGTATTTT. This encodes CAGKKASGSDTQYF.

This rearrangement joins TRBV28 to TRBJ2-1; TRBD1 matches 8 bases. The CDR3 runs to 15 residues. After removal of 2 bases from V and 7 bases from J, the junction contained 7 bases not matched to a gene. Germline CDR1 reads MDHEN; CDR2 reads SYDVKM. CDR3 region: CASSLAGQGQNEQFF. The CDR3 bases are TGTGCCAGCAGTTTAGCAGGACAGGGTCAAAATGAGCAGTTCTTC.

In its sample, this clonotype was seen a few times. The chain couples TRBV27 to TRBJ2-4; weak D call: TRBD1 (6 bases). The CDR3 extends over 12 amino acids. Germline CDR1 reads MNHEY; CDR2 reads SMNVEV (reference sequence). V shed 6 bases and J shed 6 bases, with 9 bases lying between them. The CDR3 loop is CASRGAANIQYF. The CDR3 bases are TGTGCCAGCAGGGGGGCAGCAAACATTCAGTACTTC.

The gene calls are TRBV20-1 and TRBJ2-5; D remains ambiguous. The J call may be faulty, since TRBJ2-7 better matches the DNA end. CDR3 size: 14 residues. From germline, CDR1 is DFQATT and CDR2 SNEGSKA (reference sequence). In DNA, the CDR3 is TGCAGTGCTAGAGAGGCTATGCATACCTACGAGCAGTACTTC. Amino acid sequence: CSAREAMHTYEQYF.

This clonotype came up a few times. This rearrangement joins TRBV7-2 to TRBJ2-5; 14 bases line up with TRBD2. In germline, CDR1 is SGHTA, CDR2 FQGNSA. With V trimmed by 8 bases and J by 5 bases, 7 bases remained unmatched. CDR3 length: 15 amino acids. In DNA, the CDR3 is TGTGCCAGCCCTGGGACTAGCGGGGGAGGGGAGACCCAGTACTTC. As protein: CASPGTSGGGETQYF.

V gene TRBV12-3 or TRBV12-4 combines with J gene TRBJ2-5; possible D gene TRBD2, 5 bases. The ends were cut back, 3 bases at V and 9 bases at J, with 11 bases in the middle. The CDR3 runs 12 residues. CDR3 sequence: CASSFRGTSQYF. CDR3 sequence (DNA): TGTGCCAGCAGTTTCCGGGGAACATCCCAGTACTTC.

The sample holds a few counts of this clonotype. The chain recombines TRBV4-3 with TRBJ1-2, with D tentatively TRBD1 (5 bases). This CDR3 has 17 residues. The germline CDR1 and CDR2 sequences are LGHNA and YSLEER. Trimming removed 4 bases at V and 8 bases at J, with 26 bases between. This CDR3 is CASSLDRSQVGSSGYTF. As DNA, the CDR3 is TGCGCCAGCAGCCTAGACCGATCACAGGTTGGCTCCTCCGGCTACACCTTC.

In this sample, this clonotype turned up a few times. This chain uses TRBV2 with TRBJ2-5; TRBD2 aligns across 7 bases. J gave up 3 bases and V 6 bases, and 10 bases lay outside the gene matches. Germline V gene sequence: CDR1 SNHLY, CDR2 FYNNEI. The CDR3 contains 15 residues. CDR3 region: CASRDPGLQEETQYF. The CDR3 nucleotides read TGTGCCAGCAGAGACCCGGGACTACAGGAAGAGACCCAGTACTTC.

In its sample, this clonotype was seen many times. The V gene is TRBV29-1, the J gene TRBJ2-5, with 8 bases identical to TRBD2. This CDR3 comprises 12 residues. With V trimmed by 2 bases and J by 5 bases, 1 base remained unmatched. The germline V gene has CDR1 SQVTM and CDR2 ANQGSEA. The CDR3 DNA follows: TGCAGCGTTGAAACTAGCGGTGAGACCCAGTACTTC. Residues: CSVETSGETQYF.

This clonotype came up a few times. The J gene is TRBJ1-2, the V gene TRBV9; TRBD1 aligns across 8 bases. The V gene's germline CDR1 is SGDLS and CDR2 YYNGEE. After removal of 4 bases from V and 8 bases from J, the junction contained 13 bases not matched to a gene. CDR3 size: 15 residues. CDR3 sequence: CASSHRQGKAKGYTF. The CDR3 DNA is TGTGCCAGCAGCCATCGACAGGGGAAAGCAAAGGGCTACACCTTC.

J is TRBJ1-1 and V is TRBV15; 8 bases align to TRBD1. The CDR3 is made up of 17 amino acids. Trimming removed 0 bases from V and 1 base from J; junction bases left unmatched: 7. Germline CDR1 and CDR2: LNHNV and YYDKDF (reference sequence). In nucleotides, the CDR3 is TGTGCCACCAGCAGAGATCTAGGGACAGGTGCGAACACTGAAGCTTTCTTT. This encodes CATSRDLGTGANTEAFF.

This chain connects TRBV18 to TRBJ2-1; 11 bases align to TRBD2. From germline, CDR1 is KGHSH and CDR2 LQKENI. The junction had 10 bases not matched to a gene; V was cut back by 5 bases and J by 7 bases. This CDR3 has 16 residues. CDR3 sequence reads: CASSSGLAGSGNEQFF. The DNA for the CDR3 is TGTGCCAGCTCATCAGGACTAGCGGGTTCCGGGAATGAGCAGTTCTTC.

The chain couples TRBV7-3 to TRBJ2-1, with D possibly being TRBD2 (7 bases). Trimming took off 3 bases at V and 7 bases at J, with 13 bases between the two ends. From germline, CDR1 is SGHTA and CDR2 FQGTGA. This CDR3 contains 14 residues. The CDR3 region has the DNA TGTGCCAGCAGCTTCGGAGGGGGGGGGAATGAGCAGTTCTTC. Protein: CASSFGGGGNEQFF.

This clonotype was seen a few times. V gene TRBV7-7 combines with J gene TRBJ2-1, with a possible D match to TRBD2 (7 bases). Looked up from germline, CDR1 is SSHAT and CDR2 is FNYEAQ (reference sequence). The CDR3 has 12 residues. The CDR3 DNA follows: TGTGCTAGCCGGGGGGCCGGGAATGAGCAGTTCTTC. The encoded protein is CASRGAGNEQFF.

The rearrangement links TRBV27 to TRBJ2-7; 7 nucleotides line up with TRBD2. The CDR3 has 16 residues. Per the germline V gene, CDR1 is MNHEY and CDR2 is SMNVEV (reference sequence). V lost 0 bases to trimming and J lost 1 base; unmatched junction nucleotides: 6. In DNA form, the CDR3 reads TGTGCCAGCAGTTTATCCGGACTAGAAGGGTCCTACGAGCAGTACTTC. Protein product: CASSLSGLEGSYEQYF.

To note about this clonotype: Sequence at one end of the junction differs from germline and may be a read error. This chain connects TRBV29-1 to TRBJ2-5; 8 bases are a match to TRBD1. From germline, CDR1 is SQVTM and CDR2 ANQGSEA. The length of the CDR3 is 13 residues. CDR3 DNA: TGCGGCGTTCCTGGACAGGGCGGCGTTGACCAGTACTTC. The encoded protein is CGVPGQGGVDQYF. Based on the CDR3 plus reference TRBV29-1 and TRBJ2-5, the full variable domain is SAVISQKPSRDICQRGTSLTIQCQVDSQVTMMFWYRQQPGQSLTLIATANQGSEATYESGFVIDKFPISRPNLTFSTLTVSNMSPEDSSIYLCGVPGQGGVDQYFGPGTRLLVL.

The gene calls are TRBV27 and TRBJ1-4; 9 bases agree with TRBD1. CDR1 and CDR2 from the germline V gene are MNHEY and SMNVEV (reference sequence). The CDR3 length is 16 residues. Unmatched junction bases numbered 8, after V lost 5 bases and J lost 4 bases. This chain's CDR3 is CASSPLGQGINEKLFF. CDR3 DNA sequence: TGTGCCAGCAGTCCCCTCGGACAGGGGATTAATGAAAAACTGTTTTTT.

This clonotype was detected a few times. The chain joins TRBV3-1 to TRBJ2-5, with 8 positions matching TRBD2. The J call could be wrong; TRBJ2-1 is a better fit for the DNA end. The CDR3 consists of 17 residues. Germline V gene lookup returns CDR1 LGHDT and CDR2 YNNKEL (reference sequence). In nucleotides, the CDR3 is TGTGCCAGCAGCCTAGCGGGAATTACCCCGTTAGGCAATGAGCAGTTCTTC. The encoded protein is CASSLAGITPLGNEQFF.

About this clonotype: One end of the junction is discordant with germline, which a read error may explain. J is TRBJ1-1 and V is TRBV20-1; D not certain. The V gene's germline CDR1 is DFQATT and CDR2 SNEGSKA (reference sequence). The CDR3 is 13 amino acids. The CDR3 DNA reads as TGCAGTGCTAGGCAAACCATGAACACCGAAGCTTTCTTT. Translation gives CSARQTMNTEAFF.

The chain employs TRBV20-1 and TRBJ2-4, with 9 bases matching TRBD1. V trimming: 3 bases; J trimming: 12 bases; junction bases outside the gene matches: 12. The CDR3 loop spans 14 amino acids. The germline V gene encodes CDR1 DFQATT and CDR2 SNEGSKA (reference sequence). CDR3 in DNA: TGCAGTGCTAGCTCCGATGGGGACAGGGTGGGTCAGTACTTC. Protein sequence: CSASSDGDRVGQYF.

In nucleotides, the CDR3 is TGCAGTGCCAACAGCGTAACCTACGAGCAGTACTTC. As protein: CSANSVTYEQYF. The chain uses TRBV20-1 and TRBJ2-7; D gene ambiguous. CDR1 and CDR2 from the germline V gene are DFQATT and SNEGSKA (reference sequence). The ends were cut back, 6 bases at V and 2 bases at J, with 11 bases in the middle. This CDR3 comprises 12 residues.

The V and J genes are TRBV28 and TRBJ2-5; 8 nucleotides line up with TRBD2. The CDR3 length is 15 residues. The V segment lost 6 bases and the J segment 4 bases; nucleotides outside the gene matches: 10. In germline, CDR1 is MDHEN, CDR2 SYDVKM. This chain's CDR3 is CASRSGLDCLETQYF. The CDR3 bases are TGTGCCAGCAGGTCGGGACTAGACTGTTTAGAGACCCAGTACTTC.